The 26 T cell receptor beta chains in this list originate from one sample, sequenced in a study of molecular identifiers for immune sequencing clone quantification. Each CDR3 protein is one row after TCRdb ran MiXCR on the PCR reads. The table has 460,000 or so distinct CDR3 sequences, around a fifth seen once. Sequencing was done on a sample of naive CD8+ T cells from blood, with Jurkat cell RNA spiked in. Subset noted: FACS-sorted CD8+CD4-CCR7+CD45RA+ naive T cells. The receptors come from a human donor in good health. Some libraries in this study had Jurkat cell RNA spiked in.

This clonotype was counted only a few times. The J gene is TRBJ2-7, the V gene TRBV2; 7 bases agree with TRBD1. This CDR3 is built from 15 residues. Germline V CDR1 and CDR2: SNHLY, FYNNEI. V lost 1 base and J lost 4; bases outside the gene matches: 7. CDR3 DNA sequence: TGTGCCAGCAGTGAAGAATTGGGCAGGGGGTACGAGCAGTACTTC. Amino acids: CASSEELGRGYEQYF.

This clonotype was counted between two and nine times. The chain joins TRBV7-6 to TRBJ2-7; 11 positions agree with TRBD2. Germline values: CDR1 SGHVS, CDR2 FNYEAQ. This CDR3 region has 13 residues. J gave up 7 bases and V 5 bases, and 4 bases lay outside the gene matches. CDR3 region: CASSRGTSGEQYF. CDR3 sequence (DNA): TGTGCCAGCAGCCGAGGGACTAGCGGAGAGCAGTACTTC.

The chain uses TRBV12-3 or TRBV12-4 and TRBJ1-2; unclear D gene. With 6 bases removed from V and 5 bases from J, the gap between germline ends came to 25 bases. CDR3 length equals 17 residues. CDR3 nucleotide sequence: TGTGCCAGCAGCCATTCCCCCGTGGAGGGAGAAACTTATGGCTACACCTTC. As protein: CASSHSPVEGETYGYTF.

The chain is built from TRBV6-1 and TRBJ2-1; D not certain. The CDR3 is made up of 15 amino acids. Per the germline V gene, CDR1 is MNHNS and CDR2 is SASEGT. Trimming cost V 1 base and J 4 bases, with 11 bases left between them. The CDR3, as DNA: TGTGCCAGCAGTGAAGAATCGCCCTTTTACAATGAGCAGTTCTTC. It is translated as CASSEESPFYNEQFF.

This clonotype was detected only a few times. V and J are TRBV4-3 and TRBJ2-2; D is perhaps TRBD1 (5 bases). The CDR3 has 17 residues. The V end lost 0 bases, the J end lost 3 bases, and 14 bases lay between the germline ends. Germline CDR1 LGHNA, CDR2 YSLEER. Written as DNA, the CDR3 is TGCGCCAGCAGCCAAGAGGTTAGGGGAACGGACACCGGGGAGCTGTTTTTT. Protein: CASSQEVRGTDTGELFF.

This clonotype was counted ten times or more. The V call is TRBV7-2, the J call TRBJ2-1; D unresolved. The V end lost 6 bases, the J end lost 0 bases, and 12 bases lay between the germline ends. This CDR3 is built from 15 residues. Germline CDR1 reads SGHTA; CDR2 reads FQGNSA. The CDR3 nucleotides read TGTGCCAGCAGTACCATGGATAGCTCCTACAATGAGCAGTTCTTC. Translated: CASSTMDSSYNEQFF.

This chain joins TRBV11-2 and TRBJ2-5; possibly TRBD2 for D (5 bases). V lost 6 bases, J lost 5 bases, and 10 bases lay in between. This CDR3 spans 12 amino acids. Germline V CDR1 and CDR2: SGHAT, FQNNGV. The CDR3 region is CASRTTHETQYF. In DNA form, the CDR3 reads TGTGCCAGCAGGACTACTCACGAGACCCAGTACTTC.

This clonotype came up many times. This rearrangement joins TRBV16 to TRBJ1-5; D uncertain. V was shortened by 3 bases and J by 2 bases, with 14 bases between the two germline ends. Germline CDR1 KGHSY, CDR2 FQNENV. CDR3 length: 16 residues. The DNA for the CDR3 is TGTGCCAGCAGCCACATTTTTGACACCGGCAATCAGCCCCAGCATTTT. It translates to CASSHIFDTGNQPQHF.

There are a few counts of this clonotype. The conserved phenylalanine or tryptophan normally closing the CDR3 is absent here, so this likely arose from a read error. This chain connects TRBV7-9 to TRBJ1-1; a possible D gene is TRBD1 (5 bases). The CDR3 covers 11 residues. Trimming pared 1 base from V and 8 bases from J, leaving 5 bases between. Germline V gene sequence: CDR1 SEHNR, CDR2 FQNEAQ (reference sequence). DNA for the CDR3: TGTGCCAGCAGCTTAGAGGGGGAAGCTTTCCTT. Its protein product is CASSLEGEAFL.

V gene TRBV6-5 combines with J gene TRBJ2-5; a weak D match, TRBD1 (5 bases). The germline gives CDR1 MNHEY, CDR2 SVGAGI. Trimming removed 0 bases from V and 4 bases from J, with 12 bases in between. The CDR3 consists of 15 residues. This CDR3 is CASSYSGREIETQYF. The CDR3 DNA sequence: TGTGCCAGCAGTTACTCTGGCAGGGAAATAGAGACCCAGTACTTC.

This clonotype was seen ten or more times. The J gene is TRBJ2-7, the V gene TRBV28; TRBD1 might be the D (5 bases). The CDR3 contains 15 residues. CDR1 and CDR2 (germline): MDHEN, SYDVKM. The V end lost 4 bases, the J end lost 0 bases, and 13 bases lay between the germline ends. The CDR3 protein is CASSSTDSYSYEQYF. CDR3 DNA: TGTGCCAGCAGTTCGACAGACAGCTACTCCTACGAGCAGTACTTC.

This clonotype came up a few times. The chain couples TRBV11-3 to TRBJ2-5; TRBD2 agrees at 11 bases. The germline V gene encodes CDR1 SGHNT and CDR2 YENEEA. This CDR3 spans 16 amino acids. V shed 4 bases and J 0 bases; nucleotides not matched to a gene: 4. The CDR3 nucleotides are TGTGCCAGCAGCTCGAGGACTAGCGGGCACCAAGAGACCCAGTACTTC. It is translated as CASSSRTSGHQETQYF.

Worth noting for this clonotype: This may come from a read error, since a much larger clone is one base off. The rearrangement uses TRBV7-2 and TRBJ2-1, with 7 bases fitting TRBD1. Germline V gene lookup returns CDR1 SGHTA and CDR2 FQGNSA. The CDR3 is 17 amino acids. The chain's CDR3 is CANSPGTRDSGFNEQFF. The CDR3 region has the DNA TGTGCCAACAGCCCTGGAACCCGGGACAGCGGATTCAATGAGCAGTTCTTC. Looking up the rest from reference TRBV7-2 and TRBJ2-1 gives the full variable domain: GAGVSQSPSNKVTEKGKDVELRCDPISGHTALYWYRQSLGQGLEFLIYFQGNSAPDKSGLPSDRFSAERTGGSVSTLTIQRTQQEDSAVYLCANSPGTRDSGFNEQFFGPGTRLTVL.

This clonotype was seen ten or more times. The V gene is TRBV29-1, the J gene TRBJ2-3; D could derive from TRBD1 or TRBD2 (6 bases each). V shed 3 bases and J shed 0 bases, with 19 bases lying between them. Germline loops: CDR1 SQVTM, CDR2 ANQGSEA. CDR3 length equals 17 residues. CDR3 DNA sequence: TGCAGCGTTGATACGCAAGGAGGGGGGTTTAGCACAGATACGCAGTATTTT. Protein product: CSVDTQGGGFSTDTQYF.

In its sample, this clonotype was seen many times. The CDR3 sequence is CASSGTSDYEQYF. For the CDR3, the DNA is TGTGCCAGTAGTGGCACTAGTGACTACGAGCAGTACTTC. The chain employs TRBV19 and TRBJ2-7; maybe TRBD2 (5 bases). CDR3 size: 13 residues. Germline V CDR1 and CDR2: LNHDA, SQIVND (reference sequence). V dropped 5 bases and J dropped 3 bases, with 11 bases sitting between them.

This clonotype was found many times. The chain's CDR3 is CASSLTDFKQETQYF. CDR3 DNA sequence: TGTGCCAGCAGCCTCACGGACTTCAAGCAAGAGACCCAGTACTTC. This chain links TRBV7-8 with TRBJ2-5; perhaps TRBD2 as D (5 bases). This CDR3 spans 15 amino acids. In germline, CDR1 is SGHVS, CDR2 FQNEAQ. Trimming shortened V by 5 bases and J by 2 bases, and 15 bases separated the two germline ends.

In this sample, this clonotype turned up many times. The V and J genes are TRBV27 and TRBJ2-7; D perhaps matches TRBD2 (6 bases). V was trimmed by 3 bases and J by 3 bases, leaving 12 bases between them. The germline gives CDR1 MNHEY, CDR2 SMNVEV (reference sequence). CDR3 length equals 14 residues. The CDR3 protein is CASSFSSGDYEQYF. The CDR3, as DNA: TGTGCCAGCAGTTTTTCGTCGGGGGACTACGAGCAGTACTTC.

This clonotype was picked up many times. The chain recombines TRBV7-9 with TRBJ2-5; D remains ambiguous. The germline gives CDR1 SEHNR, CDR2 FQNEAQ (reference sequence). This CDR3 is 15 amino acids long. V was cut by 1 base and J by 4 bases, with 13 bases left in between. For the CDR3, the DNA is TGTGCCAGCAGCTTAGTTGATCTAGGCGTAGAGACCCAGTACTTC. Translating it yields CASSLVDLGVETQYF.

This clonotype was found many times. The chain recombines TRBV20-1 with TRBJ1-1; perhaps TRBD1 as D (6 bases). V was pared by 4 bases and J by 1 base, with 7 bases between. Germline assignment: CDR1 DFQATT and CDR2 SNEGSKA (reference sequence). The length of the CDR3 is 12 residues. The CDR3 sequence: CSATDRNTEAFF. CDR3 sequence (DNA): TGCAGTGCTACGGACAGGAACACTGAAGCTTTCTTT.

Turning to this clonotype: The junction differs from germline at one of its ends, possibly a read error. The CDR3 is CVSSRRGEAETQYF. In nucleotides, the CDR3 is TGTGTCAGCAGCCGTCGTGGAGAAGCGGAGACCCAGTACTTC. This sequence joins TRBV4-2 and TRBJ2-5; D ambiguous. Germline V gene data show CDR1 as LGHNA and CDR2 as YNFKEQ. This CDR3 has 14 amino acids.

This clonotype was seen only a few times. V usage is TRBV5-3 and J usage is TRBJ1-1, with 8 bases aligning to TRBD1. TRBV5-3 is filed as an ORF, its function uncertain. V shed 10 bases and J 5 bases; nucleotides not matched to a gene: 10. The CDR3 sequence is 13 residues long. The CDR3 DNA reads TGTGCCGGCATCCAGACAGGGGAAACTGAAGCTTTCTTT. It codes for CAGIQTGETEAFF.

Only a few counts were recorded for this clonotype. The rearrangement uses TRBV7-9 and TRBJ2-3; 8 bases match TRBD1. This CDR3 spans 15 amino acids. Germline V gives CDR1 SEHNR, CDR2 FQNEAQ (reference sequence). J lost 2 bases, V lost 5 bases, and 6 bases had no gene match. As DNA, the CDR3 is TGTGCCAGCAGCGACGGGACAGGTGTCACAGATACGCAGTATTTT. This gives the protein CASSDGTGVTDTQYF.

V usage is TRBV4-3 and J usage is TRBJ2-7; 7 positions match TRBD1. Germline assignment: CDR1 LGHNA and CDR2 YSLEER. V lost 0 bases and J lost 4; bases outside the gene matches: 9. The CDR3 covers 16 residues. CDR3 sequence: CASSQDRTTGWYEQYF. CDR3 DNA: TGCGCCAGCAGCCAAGATAGAACGACAGGGTGGTACGAGCAGTACTTC.

This clonotype was seen at least ten times. The chain employs TRBV14 and TRBJ1-1, with TRBD1 matching 7 bases. The CDR3 runs 15 residues. J lost 0 bases, V lost 2 bases, and 3 bases had no gene match. Germline V lookup: CDR1 SGHDN, CDR2 FVKESK. Here the CDR3 DNA reads TGTGCCAGCAGCCAAAATACAGGGGTGAACACTGAAGCTTTCTTT. It is translated as CASSQNTGVNTEAFF.

Only one count was recorded for this clonotype. A much larger clonotype is one base distant, so this may be a read error. The genes are TRBV7-8 and TRBJ1-1, with TRBD1 matching over 9 bases. The V and J ends lost 8 bases and 4 bases, in that order; junction bases with no gene match: 8. CDR3 length: 14 amino acids. Germline CDR1 is SGHVS and CDR2 is FQNEAQ. The CDR3 sequence: CASGTGQGGTEAFF. The CDR3 region has the DNA TGTGCCAGCGGCACGGGACAGGGTGGCACTGAAGCTTTCTTT. The full variable domain, in which reference TRBV7-8 and TRBJ1-1 provide the parts outside the CDR3, is GAGVSQSPRYKVAKRGQDVALRCDPISGHVSLFWYQQALGQGPEFLTYFQNEAQLDKSGLPSDRFFAERPEGSVSTLKIQRTQQEDSAVYLCASGTGQGGTEAFFGQGTRLTVV.

This clonotype was seen a few times. The chain employs TRBV6-1 and TRBJ2-1; D is uncertain. This CDR3 contains 14 residues. Germline V gives CDR1 MNHNS, CDR2 SASEGT. Deletions cut 7 bases from V and 0 bases from J, with 10 bases between. The DNA for the CDR3 is TGTGCCAGCACCGATGCGAGCTCCTACAATGAGCAGTTCTTC. As protein: CASTDASSYNEQFF.